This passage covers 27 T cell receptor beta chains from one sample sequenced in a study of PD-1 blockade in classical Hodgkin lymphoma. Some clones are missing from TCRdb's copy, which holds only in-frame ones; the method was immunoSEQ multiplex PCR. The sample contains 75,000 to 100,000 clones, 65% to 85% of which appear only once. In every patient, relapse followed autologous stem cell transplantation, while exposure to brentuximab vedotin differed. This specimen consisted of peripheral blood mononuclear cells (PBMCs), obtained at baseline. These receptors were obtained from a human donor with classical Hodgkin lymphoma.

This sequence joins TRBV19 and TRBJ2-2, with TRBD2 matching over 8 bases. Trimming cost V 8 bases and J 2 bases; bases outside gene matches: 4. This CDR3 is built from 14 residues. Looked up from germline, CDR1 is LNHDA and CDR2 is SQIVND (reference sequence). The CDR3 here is CASLAGPNTGELFF. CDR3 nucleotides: TGTGCCAGTTTAGCGGGACCTAACACCGGGGAGCTGTTTTTT. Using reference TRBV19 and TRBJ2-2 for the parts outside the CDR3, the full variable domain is DGGITQSPKYLFRKEGQNVTLSCEQNLNHDAMYWYRQDPGQGLRLIYYSQIVNDFQKGDIAEGYSVSREKKESFPLTVTSAQKNPTAFYLCASLAGPNTGELFFGEGSRLTVL.

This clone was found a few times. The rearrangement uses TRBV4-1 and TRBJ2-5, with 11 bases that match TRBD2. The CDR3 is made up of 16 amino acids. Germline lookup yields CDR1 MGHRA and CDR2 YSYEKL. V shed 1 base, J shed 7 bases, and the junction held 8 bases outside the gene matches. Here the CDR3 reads CASSQGGLAVFGTQYF. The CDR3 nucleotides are TGCGCCAGCAGCCAAGGGGGACTAGCGGTCTTCGGGACCCAGTACTTC.

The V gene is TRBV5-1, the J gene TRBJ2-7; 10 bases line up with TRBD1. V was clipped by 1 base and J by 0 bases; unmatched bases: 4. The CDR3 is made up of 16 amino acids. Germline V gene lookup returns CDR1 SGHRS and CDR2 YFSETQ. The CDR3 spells CASSLMGQGSSYEQYF. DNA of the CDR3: TGCGCCAGCAGCTTGATGGGACAGGGGTCCTCCTACGAGCAGTACTTC.

The CDR3 sequence is CASSSLILTEGTEAFF. In DNA, the CDR3 is TGTGCCAGCAGTTCCCTGATCCTGACGGAGGGCACTGAAGCTTTCTTT. The chain combines TRBV6-5 with TRBJ1-1; D is unclear. CDR1 MNHEY and CDR2 SVGAGI come from the germline V gene. This CDR3 is built from 16 residues. V was clipped by 4 bases and J by 4 bases, with 19 bases between them.

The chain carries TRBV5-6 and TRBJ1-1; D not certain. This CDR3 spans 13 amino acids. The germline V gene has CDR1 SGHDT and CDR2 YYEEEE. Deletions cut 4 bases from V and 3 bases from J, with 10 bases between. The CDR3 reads CASSRTGYTEAFF. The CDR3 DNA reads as TGTGCCAGCAGCCGGACGGGGTACACTGAAGCTTTCTTT. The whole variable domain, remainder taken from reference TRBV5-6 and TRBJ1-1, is DAGVTQSPTHLIKTRGQQVTLRCSPKSGHDTVSWYQQALGQGPQFIFQYYEEEERQRGNFPDRFSGHQFPNYSSELNVNALLLGDSALYLCASSRTGYTEAFFGQGTRLTVV.

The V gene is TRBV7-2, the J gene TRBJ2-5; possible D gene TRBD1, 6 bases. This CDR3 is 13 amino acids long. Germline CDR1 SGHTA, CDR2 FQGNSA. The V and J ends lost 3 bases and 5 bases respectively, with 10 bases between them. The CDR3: CASSLWGRETQYF. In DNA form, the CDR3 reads TGTGCCAGCAGCTTGTGGGGGCGGGAGACCCAGTACTTC.

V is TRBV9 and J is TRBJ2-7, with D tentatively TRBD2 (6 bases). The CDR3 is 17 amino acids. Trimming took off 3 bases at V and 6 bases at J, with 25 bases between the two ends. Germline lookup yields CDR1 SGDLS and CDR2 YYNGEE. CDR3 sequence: CASSGEGRLASLGEQYF. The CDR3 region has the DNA TGTGCCAGCAGCGGAGAGGGGCGGCTAGCGAGTTTGGGCGAGCAGTACTTC.

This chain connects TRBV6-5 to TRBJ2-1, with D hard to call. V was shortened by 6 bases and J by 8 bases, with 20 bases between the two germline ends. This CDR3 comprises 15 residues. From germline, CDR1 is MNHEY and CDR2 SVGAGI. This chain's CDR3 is CASSQRPTPRHEQFF. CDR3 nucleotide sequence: TGTGCCAGCAGCCAGCGACCAACCCCTAGGCATGAGCAGTTCTTC.

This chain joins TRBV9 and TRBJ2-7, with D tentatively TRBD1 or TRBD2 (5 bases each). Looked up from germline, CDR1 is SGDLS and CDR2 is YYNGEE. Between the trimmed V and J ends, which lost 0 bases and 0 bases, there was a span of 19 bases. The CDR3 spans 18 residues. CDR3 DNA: TGTGCCAGCAGCGTAGGGGCCTTAGGGACCAGTATCTCCTACGAGCAGTACTTC. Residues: CASSVGALGTSISYEQYF.

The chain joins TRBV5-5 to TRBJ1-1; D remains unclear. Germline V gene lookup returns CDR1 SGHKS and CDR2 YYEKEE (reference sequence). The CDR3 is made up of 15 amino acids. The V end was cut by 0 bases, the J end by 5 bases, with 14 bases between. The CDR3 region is CASSLAGSWNTEAFF. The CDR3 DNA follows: TGTGCCAGCAGCTTGGCGGGTAGTTGGAATACTGAAGCTTTCTTT.

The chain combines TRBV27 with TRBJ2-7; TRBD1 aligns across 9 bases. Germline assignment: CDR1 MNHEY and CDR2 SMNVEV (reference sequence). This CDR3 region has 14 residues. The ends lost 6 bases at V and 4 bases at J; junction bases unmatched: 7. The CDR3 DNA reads TGTGCCAGCAGCTACGGGACAGGGCCTTACGAGCAGTACTTC. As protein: CASSYGTGPYEQYF.

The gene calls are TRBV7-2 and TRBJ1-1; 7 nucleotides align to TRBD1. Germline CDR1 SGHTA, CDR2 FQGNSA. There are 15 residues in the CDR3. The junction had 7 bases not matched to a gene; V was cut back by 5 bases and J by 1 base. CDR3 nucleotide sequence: TGTGCCAGCAGCACGACCGGGACAGCGAACACTGAAGCTTTCTTT. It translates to CASSTTGTANTEAFF.

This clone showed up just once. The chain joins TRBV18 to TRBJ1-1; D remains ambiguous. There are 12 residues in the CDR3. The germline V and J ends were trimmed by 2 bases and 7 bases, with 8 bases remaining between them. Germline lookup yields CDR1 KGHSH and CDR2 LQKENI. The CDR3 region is CASSPSADEAFF. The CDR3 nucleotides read TGTGCCAGCTCACCAAGCGCGGATGAAGCTTTCTTT.

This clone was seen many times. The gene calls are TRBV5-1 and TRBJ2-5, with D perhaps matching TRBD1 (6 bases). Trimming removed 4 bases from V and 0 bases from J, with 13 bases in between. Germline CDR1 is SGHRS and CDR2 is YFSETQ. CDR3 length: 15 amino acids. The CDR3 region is CASSPGTPYQETQYF. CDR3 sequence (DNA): TGCGCCAGCAGCCCCGGGACACCGTACCAAGAGACCCAGTACTTC.

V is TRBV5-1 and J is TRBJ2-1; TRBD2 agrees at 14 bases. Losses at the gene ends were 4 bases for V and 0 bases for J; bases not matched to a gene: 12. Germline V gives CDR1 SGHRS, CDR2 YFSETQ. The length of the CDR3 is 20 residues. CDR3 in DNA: TGCGCCAGCAGCACACGACTAGCGGGAGGGAGTGTGGTCTCCTACAATGAGCAGTTCTTC. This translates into CASSTRLAGGSVVSYNEQFF. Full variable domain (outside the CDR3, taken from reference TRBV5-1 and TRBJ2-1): KAGVTQTPRYLIKTRGQQVTLSCSPISGHRSVSWYQQTPGQGLQFLFEYFSETQRNKGNFPGRFSGRQFSNSRSEMNVSTLELGDSALYLCASSTRLAGGSVVSYNEQFFGPGTRLTVL.

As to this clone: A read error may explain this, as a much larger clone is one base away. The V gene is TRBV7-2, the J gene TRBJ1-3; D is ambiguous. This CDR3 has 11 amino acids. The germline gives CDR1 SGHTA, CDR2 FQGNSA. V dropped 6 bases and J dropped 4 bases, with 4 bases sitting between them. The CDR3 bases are TGTGCCAGCAGTGGCGGAAACACCATATATTTT. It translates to CASSGGNTIYF.

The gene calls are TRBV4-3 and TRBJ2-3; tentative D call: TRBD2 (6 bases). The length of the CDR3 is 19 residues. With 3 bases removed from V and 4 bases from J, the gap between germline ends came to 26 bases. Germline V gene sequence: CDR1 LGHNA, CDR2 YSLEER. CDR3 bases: TGCGCCAGCAGCCATCCTAGATTGGGGTGGGAGGCCGGGTCAGATACGCAGTATTTT. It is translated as CASSHPRLGWEAGSDTQYF.

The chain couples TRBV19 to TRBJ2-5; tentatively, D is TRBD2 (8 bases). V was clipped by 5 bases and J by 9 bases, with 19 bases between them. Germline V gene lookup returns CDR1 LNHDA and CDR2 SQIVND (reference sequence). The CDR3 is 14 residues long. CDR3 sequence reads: CASSLGLAQGAQYF. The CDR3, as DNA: TGTGCCAGTAGTCTCGGACTAGCCCAGGGGGCCCAGTACTTC.

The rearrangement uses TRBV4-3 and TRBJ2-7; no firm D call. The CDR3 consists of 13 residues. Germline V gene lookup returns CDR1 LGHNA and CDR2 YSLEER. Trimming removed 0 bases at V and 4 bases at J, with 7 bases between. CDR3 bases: TGCGCCAGCAGCCAAGATCTTCCGTACGAGCAGTACTTC. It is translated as CASSQDLPYEQYF.

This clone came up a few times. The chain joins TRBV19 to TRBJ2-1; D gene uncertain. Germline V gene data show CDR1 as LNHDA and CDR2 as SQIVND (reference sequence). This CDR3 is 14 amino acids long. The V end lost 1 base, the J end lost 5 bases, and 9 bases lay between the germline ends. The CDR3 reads CASSIVHHNNEQFF. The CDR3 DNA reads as TGTGCCAGTAGTATAGTTCACCACAACAATGAGCAGTTCTTC. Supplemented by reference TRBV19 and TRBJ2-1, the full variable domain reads DGGITQSPKYLFRKEGQNVTLSCEQNLNHDAMYWYRQDPGQGLRLIYYSQIVNDFQKGDIAEGYSVSREKKESFPLTVTSAQKNPTAFYLCASSIVHHNNEQFFGPGTRLTVL.

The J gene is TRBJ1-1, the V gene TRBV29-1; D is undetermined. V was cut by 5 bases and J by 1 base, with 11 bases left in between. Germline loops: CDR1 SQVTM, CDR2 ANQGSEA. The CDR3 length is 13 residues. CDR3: CSVTRGGNTEAFF. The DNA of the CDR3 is TGCAGCGTTACCCGGGGAGGGAACACTGAAGCTTTCTTT.

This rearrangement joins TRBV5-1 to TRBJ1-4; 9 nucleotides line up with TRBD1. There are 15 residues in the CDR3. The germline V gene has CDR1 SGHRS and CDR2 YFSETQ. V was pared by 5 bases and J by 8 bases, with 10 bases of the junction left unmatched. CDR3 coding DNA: TGCGCCAGCAGATCTACAGGGGGCGTACGCGAAAAACTGTTTTTT. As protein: CASRSTGGVREKLFF.

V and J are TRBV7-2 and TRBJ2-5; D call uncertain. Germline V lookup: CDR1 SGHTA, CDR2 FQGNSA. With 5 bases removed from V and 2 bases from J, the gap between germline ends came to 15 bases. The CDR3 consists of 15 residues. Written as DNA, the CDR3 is TGTGCCAGCAGCCCTAGTGGCCTACCTCAAGAGACCCAGTACTTC. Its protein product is CASSPSGLPQETQYF. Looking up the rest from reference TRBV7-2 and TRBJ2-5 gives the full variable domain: GAGVSQSPSNKVTEKGKDVELRCDPISGHTALYWYRQSLGQGLEFLIYFQGNSAPDKSGLPSDRFSAERTGGSVSTLTIQRTQQEDSAVYLCASSPSGLPQETQYFGPGTRLLVL.

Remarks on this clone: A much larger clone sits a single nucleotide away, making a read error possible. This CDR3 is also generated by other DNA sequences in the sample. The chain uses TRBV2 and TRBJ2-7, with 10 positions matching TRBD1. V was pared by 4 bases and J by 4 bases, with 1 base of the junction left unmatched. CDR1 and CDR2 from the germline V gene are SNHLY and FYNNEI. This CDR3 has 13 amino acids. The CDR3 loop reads CASSGTGGYEQYF. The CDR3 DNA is TGTGCCAGCAGTGGGACAGGGGGTTACGAGCAGTACTTC.

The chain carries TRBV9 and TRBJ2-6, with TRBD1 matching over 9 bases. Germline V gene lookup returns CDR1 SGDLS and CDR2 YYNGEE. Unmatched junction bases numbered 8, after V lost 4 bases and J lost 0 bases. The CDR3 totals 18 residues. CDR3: CASSITGTGSSGANVLTF. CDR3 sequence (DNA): TGTGCCAGCAGCATAACCGGGACAGGGAGCTCTGGGGCCAACGTCCTGACTTTC. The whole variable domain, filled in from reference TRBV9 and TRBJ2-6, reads DSGVTQTPKHLITATGQRVTLRCSPRSGDLSVYWYQQSLDQGLQFLIQYYNGEERAKGNILERFSAQQFPDLHSELNLSSLELGDSALYFCASSITGTGSSGANVLTFGAGSRLTVL.

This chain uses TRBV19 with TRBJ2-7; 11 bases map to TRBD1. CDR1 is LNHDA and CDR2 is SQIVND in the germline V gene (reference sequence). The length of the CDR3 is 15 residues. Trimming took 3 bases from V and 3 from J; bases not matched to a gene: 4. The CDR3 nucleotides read TGTGCCAGTAGTATGGGGACAGGGGGAATCTACGAGCAGTACTTC. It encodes CASSMGTGGIYEQYF.

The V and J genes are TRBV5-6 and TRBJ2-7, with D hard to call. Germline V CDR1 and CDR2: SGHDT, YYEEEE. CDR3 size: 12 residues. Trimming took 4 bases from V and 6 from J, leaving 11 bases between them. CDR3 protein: CASSPFVGEQYF. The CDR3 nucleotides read TGTGCCAGCAGCCCATTTGTGGGCGAGCAGTACTTC.